Below are 6 T cell receptor beta chains sequenced from a single sample in a study of cytomegalovirus exposure and HLA in healthy donors. Amplification used 60 Vbeta primers and 13 Jbeta primers. Profiled with immunoSEQ multiplex PCR; TCRdb holds only in-frame clones, not every one. The repertoire holds approximately 160,000 clones, with 75% to 90% as singletons. The sequenced sample was PBMCs. The receptors originated from a woman under 30 in good health and CMV-seronegative.

This clone appeared once. The chain combines TRBV7-9 with TRBJ2-7; D gene ambiguous. CDR1 SEHNR and CDR2 FQNEAQ come from the germline V gene (reference sequence). CDR3 length: 15 residues. The V gene lost 0 bases and the J gene lost 3 bases, with 12 bases spanning the gap. The CDR3 bases are TGTGCCAGCAGCTTAGCGCGCAGTCGAGGCTACGAGCAGTACTTC. Residues: CASSLARSRGYEQYF.

CDR3 DNA sequence: TGTGCCAGTAGTATTAACAAGTTCGTCACTGAAGCTTTCTTT. It specifies CASSINKFVTEAFF. This rearrangement joins TRBV19 to TRBJ1-1; D is unresolved. From germline, CDR1 is LNHDA and CDR2 SQIVND (reference sequence). Trimming left V 3 bases short and J 4 bases short, with 12 bases between. The CDR3 extends over 14 amino acids.

This chain links TRBV5-1 with TRBJ2-1; 13 nucleotides agree with TRBD2. The CDR3 is 15 amino acids. The V segment lost 0 bases and the J segment 6 bases; nucleotides outside the gene matches: 0. CDR1 is SGHRS, CDR2 YFSETQ, per germline. CDR3 region: CASSLGLAGGNEQFF. The CDR3 coding sequence is TGCGCCAGCAGCTTGGGACTAGCGGGAGGCAATGAGCAGTTCTTC.

The chain is built from TRBV2 and TRBJ2-5; no reliable D call. Between the trimmed V and J ends, which lost 7 bases and 1 base, there was a span of 22 bases. CDR3 length: 17 residues. Germline CDR1 SNHLY, CDR2 FYNNEI. The CDR3 DNA follows: TGTGCCAGCAATCCAGGCAGTTCTCCAATGATCCAAGAGACCCAGTACTTC. This translates into CASNPGSSPMIQETQYF.

This chain links TRBV12-5 with TRBJ1-1; 7 bases map to TRBD1. In germline, CDR1 is LGHNT, CDR2 FRNRAP. The CDR3 is 19 amino acids. Trimming took 0 bases from V and 0 from J; bases not matched to a gene: 13. The CDR3 bases are TGTGCTAGTGGTTTGGTACTGCGGGGACAGAACGCCATGAACACTGAAGCTTTCTTT. This sequence encodes CASGLVLRGQNAMNTEAFF.

In this sample, this clone turned up a few times. The V gene is TRBV6-1, the J gene TRBJ2-5; D perhaps matches TRBD1 (7 bases). The CDR3 runs 14 residues. Germline values: CDR1 MNHNS, CDR2 SASEGT. The V end lost 6 bases, the J end lost 2 bases, and 13 bases lay between the germline ends. The CDR3 spells CASRSGDSQETQYF. The DNA for the CDR3 is TGTGCCAGCAGATCGGGGGACAGTCAAGAGACCCAGTACTTC.